Sequencing of this T cell receptor (beta chain) was carried out in a study of cytomegalovirus exposure and HLA in healthy donors. The donors belonged to the roughly 110-subject validation cohort, separate from the approximately 700-subject first cohort. Generated by immunoSEQ multiplex PCR, the TCRdb table keeps only in-frame clones and is missing some. Among approximately 160,000 clones listed, around 85% were seen once. V lost 4 bases and J 8 bases, leaving 20 bases between the germline ends. The CDR3 covers 15 residues. CDR1 and CDR2 from the germline V gene are SGHTA and FQGTGA. The clonotype originates from a woman in her thirties in good health and CMV-seronegative. The J gene is TRBJ1-2, the V gene TRBV7-3; D remains ambiguous. Source material: PBMCs. DNA for the CDR3: TGTGCCAGCAGCTCTCGGACTGCCCCGGGAGAAGGCTACACCTTC. Protein sequence: CASSSRTAPGEGYTF.